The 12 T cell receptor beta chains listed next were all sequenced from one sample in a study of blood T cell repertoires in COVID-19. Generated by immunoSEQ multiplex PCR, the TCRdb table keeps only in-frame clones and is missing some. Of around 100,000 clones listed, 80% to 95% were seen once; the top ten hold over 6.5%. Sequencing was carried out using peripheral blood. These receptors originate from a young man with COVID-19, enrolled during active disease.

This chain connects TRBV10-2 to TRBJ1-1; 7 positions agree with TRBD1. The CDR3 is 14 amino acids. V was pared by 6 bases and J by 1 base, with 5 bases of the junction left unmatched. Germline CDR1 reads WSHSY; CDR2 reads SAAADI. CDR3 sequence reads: CASSHDRANTEAFF. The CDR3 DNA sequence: TGCGCCAGCAGCCACGACAGGGCGAACACTGAAGCTTTCTTT.

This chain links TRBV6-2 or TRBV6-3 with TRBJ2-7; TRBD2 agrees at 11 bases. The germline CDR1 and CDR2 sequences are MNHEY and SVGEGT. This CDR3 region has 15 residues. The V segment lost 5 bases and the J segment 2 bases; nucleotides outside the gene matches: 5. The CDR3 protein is CASSRGTSGAYEQYF. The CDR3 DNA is TGTGCCAGCAGTCGCGGGACTAGCGGAGCCTACGAGCAGTACTTC.

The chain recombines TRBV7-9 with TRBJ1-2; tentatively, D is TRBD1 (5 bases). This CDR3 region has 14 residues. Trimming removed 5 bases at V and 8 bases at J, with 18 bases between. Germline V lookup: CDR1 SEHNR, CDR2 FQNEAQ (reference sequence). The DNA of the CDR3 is TGTGCCAGCAGCCCCTTGGGGGGTAGTGACGGCTACACCTTC. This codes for CASSPLGGSDGYTF.

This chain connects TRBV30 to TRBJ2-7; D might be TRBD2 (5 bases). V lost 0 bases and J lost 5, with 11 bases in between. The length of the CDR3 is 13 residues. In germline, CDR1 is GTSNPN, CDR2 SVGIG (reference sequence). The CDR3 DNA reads TGTGCCTGGAGTGTAGGGAGTGGCCACGAGCAGTACTTC. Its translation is CAWSVGSGHEQYF.

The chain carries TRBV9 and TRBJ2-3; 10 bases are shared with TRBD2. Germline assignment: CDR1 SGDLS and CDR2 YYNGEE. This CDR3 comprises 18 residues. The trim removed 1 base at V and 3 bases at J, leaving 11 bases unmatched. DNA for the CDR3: TGTGCCAGCAGCGTATACATCACCCCTAGCGGGAGTACAGATACGCAGTATTTT. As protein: CASSVYITPSGSTDTQYF.

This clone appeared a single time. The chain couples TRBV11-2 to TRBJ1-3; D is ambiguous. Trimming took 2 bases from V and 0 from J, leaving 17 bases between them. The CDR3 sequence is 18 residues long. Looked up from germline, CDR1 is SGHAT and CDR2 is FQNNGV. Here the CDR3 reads CASSLSFGVVGSGNTIYF. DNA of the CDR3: TGTGCCAGCAGCTTAAGTTTCGGGGTAGTCGGCTCTGGAAACACCATATATTTT.

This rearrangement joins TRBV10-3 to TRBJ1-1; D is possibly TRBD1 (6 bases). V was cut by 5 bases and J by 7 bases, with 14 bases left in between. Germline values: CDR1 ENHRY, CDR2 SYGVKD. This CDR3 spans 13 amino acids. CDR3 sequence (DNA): TGTGCCATCAGTAAACAGGGTTCCTATGAAGCTTTCTTT. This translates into CAISKQGSYEAFF.

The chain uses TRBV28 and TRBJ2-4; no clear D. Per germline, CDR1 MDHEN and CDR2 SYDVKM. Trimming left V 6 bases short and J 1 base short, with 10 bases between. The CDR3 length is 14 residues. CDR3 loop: CASSPLEAKNIQYF. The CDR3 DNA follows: TGTGCCAGCAGCCCCCTGGAGGCCAAAAACATTCAGTACTTC. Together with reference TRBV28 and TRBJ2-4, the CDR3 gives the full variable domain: DVKVTQSSRYLVKRTGEKVFLECVQDMDHENMFWYRQDPGLGLRLIYFSYDVKMKEKGDIPEGYSVSREKKERFSLILESASTNQTSMYLCASSPLEAKNIQYFGAGTRLSVL.

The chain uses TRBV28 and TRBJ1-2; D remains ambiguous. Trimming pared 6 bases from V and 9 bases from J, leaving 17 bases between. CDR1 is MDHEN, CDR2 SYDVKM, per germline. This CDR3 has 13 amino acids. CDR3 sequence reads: CASRTDGLDSYTF. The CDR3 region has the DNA TGTGCCAGCAGAACCGACGGCCTAGATAGCTACACCTTC.

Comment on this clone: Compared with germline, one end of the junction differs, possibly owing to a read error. DNA for the CDR3: TGTGCCAGTAGACGACAGGGGGCAGAGGAAAAACTGCTTTTT. Protein sequence: CASRRQGAEEKLLF. The rearrangement uses TRBV19 and TRBJ1-4, with 10 bases matching TRBD1. The CDR3 totals 14 residues. CDR1 and CDR2 from the germline V gene are LNHDA and SQIVND (reference sequence).

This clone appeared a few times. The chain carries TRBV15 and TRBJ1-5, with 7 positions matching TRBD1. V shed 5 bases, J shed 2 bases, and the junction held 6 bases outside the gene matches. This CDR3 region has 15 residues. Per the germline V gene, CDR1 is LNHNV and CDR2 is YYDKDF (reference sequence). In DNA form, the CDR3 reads TGTGCCACCAGCTTCGGGGACAGTCGCAATCAGCCCCAGCATTTT. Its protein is CATSFGDSRNQPQHF. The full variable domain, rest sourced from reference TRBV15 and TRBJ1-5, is DAMVIQNPRYQVTQFGKPVTLSCSQTLNHNVMYWYQQKSSQAPKLLFHYYDKDFNNEADTPDNFQSRRPNTSFCFLDIRSPGLGDTAMYLCATSFGDSRNQPQHFGDGTRLSIL.

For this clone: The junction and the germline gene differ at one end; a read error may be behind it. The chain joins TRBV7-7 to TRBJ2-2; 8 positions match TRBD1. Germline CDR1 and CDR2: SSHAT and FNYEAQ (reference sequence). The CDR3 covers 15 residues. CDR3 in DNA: TGTGCTAGCAGCTCGACAGGGGCTGACACCGGGGAGCTGTTTTTT. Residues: CASSSTGADTGELFF. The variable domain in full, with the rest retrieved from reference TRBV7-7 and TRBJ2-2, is GAGVSQSPRYKVTKRGQDVTLRCDPISSHATLYWYQQALGQGPEFLTYFNYEAQPDKSGLPSDRFSAERPEGSISTLTIQRTEQRDSAMYRCASSSTGADTGELFFGEGSRLTVL.